This T cell receptor (beta chain) stems from a study of control samples from healthy donors and cancer patients. The table came from immunoSEQ multiplex PCR; TCRdb's copy has only in-frame clones and leaves some out. This table has approximately 150,000 clones, roughly 92% appearing once. The clonotype originates from a woman under 40 in good health. Sequencing used blood.

As DNA, the CDR3 is TGTGCCATCAGACAGGGCTACGAGCAGTACTTC. Protein: CAIRQGYEQYF. The chain joins TRBV10-3 to TRBJ2-7; possibly TRBD1 for D (6 bases). Trimming left V 6 bases short and J 3 bases short, with 6 bases between. The CDR3 is 11 amino acids. CDR1 is ENHRY, CDR2 SYGVKD, per germline.